These 18 T cell receptor beta chains were all obtained from the same sample, sequenced in a study of Tregs in tolerant kidney transplant recipients. Sequencing was performed with immunoSEQ multiplex PCR; in TCRdb, only in-frame clones are kept and a portion is missing. The table includes about 73,000 clones, around 90% detected once. The source material was Tregs from blood, sampled before the transplant. These receptors were taken from a human donor who received a combined kidney and bone marrow transplant.

This chain connects TRBV27 to TRBJ1-5; 8 bases are a match to TRBD1. The CDR3 runs to 17 residues. The trim removed 6 bases at V and 0 bases at J, leaving 10 bases unmatched. Germline V gene lookup returns CDR1 MNHEY and CDR2 SMNVEV (reference sequence). The CDR3 sequence is CASRPHGTGYSNQPQHF. The DNA of the CDR3 is TGTGCCAGCAGGCCCCACGGGACAGGATATAGCAATCAGCCCCAGCATTTT.

CDR3 protein: CASSFSGGNEQFF. The CDR3 nucleotides are TGTGCCAGCAGTTTCTCTGGGGGGAATGAGCAGTTCTTC. The chain has TRBV28 and TRBJ2-1; D is possibly TRBD2 (6 bases). CDR3 length equals 13 residues. CDR1 MDHEN and CDR2 SYDVKM come from the germline V gene. The ends were cut back, 3 bases at V and 7 bases at J, with 10 bases in the middle. Combining the CDR3 with reference TRBV28 and TRBJ2-1 gives the whole variable domain DVKVTQSSRYLVKRTGEKVFLECVQDMDHENMFWYRQDPGLGLRLIYFSYDVKMKEKGDIPEGYSVSREKKERFSLILESASTNQTSMYLCASSFSGGNEQFFGPGTRLTVL.

This clone was recorded once. The gene calls are TRBV19 and TRBJ2-5; 8 bases are shared with TRBD1. The DNA end is a closer match to TRBJ2-7, so the J assignment may be wrong. Germline-derived CDR1 and CDR2 are LNHDA and SQIVND (reference sequence). CDR3 length equals 14 residues. CDR3 coding DNA: TGTGCCAGTAAACATGGACAGGGTACCTACGAGCAGTACTTC. Its translation is CASKHGQGTYEQYF.

The chain is built from TRBV2 and TRBJ1-2, with D possibly TRBD1 on 5 matching bases. CDR3 size: 13 residues. CDR1 SNHLY and CDR2 FYNNEI come from the germline V gene. The V end was cut by 3 bases, the J end by 5 bases, with 10 bases between. The CDR3 sequence: CASSEQGPYGYTF. In DNA, the CDR3 is TGTGCCAGCAGTGAGCAGGGTCCGTATGGCTACACCTTC.

V and J are TRBV27 and TRBJ1-1; D possibly corresponds to TRBD1 (6 bases). The ends were cut back, 4 bases at V and 1 base at J, with 13 bases in the middle. The V gene's germline CDR1 is MNHEY and CDR2 SMNVEV (reference sequence). This CDR3 region has 15 residues. CDR3 loop: CASSWQGRGNTEAFF. The DNA of the CDR3 is TGTGCCAGCAGTTGGCAGGGGAGAGGGAACACTGAAGCTTTCTTT.

This clone was seen once. The CDR3, as DNA: TGTGCCAGCAGCTTGGGACAGGTGGGTCAAGAGACCCAGTACTTC. The encoded protein is CASSLGQVGQETQYF. The chain is built from TRBV7-3 and TRBJ2-5; 8 positions match TRBD1. The CDR3 spans 15 residues. Germline trimming cut 3 bases from V and 2 bases from J; bases unmatched to any gene: 5. CDR1 is SGHTA, CDR2 FQGTGA, per germline.

The chain couples TRBV7-3 to TRBJ2-1; 9 positions match TRBD2. The CDR3 has 15 amino acids. From germline, CDR1 is SGHTA and CDR2 FQGTGA. V shed 0 bases and J 10 bases; nucleotides not matched to a gene: 7. The CDR3 nucleotides are TGTGCCAGCAGCTTAACGGGGCTAGCGGGAAGCGAGCAGTTCTTC. It is translated as CASSLTGLAGSEQFF.

V usage is TRBV5-1 and J usage is TRBJ2-7; D is possibly TRBD1 or TRBD2 (6 bases each). Germline V gives CDR1 SGHRS, CDR2 YFSETQ. This CDR3 spans 16 amino acids. V lost 3 bases and J lost 0, with 16 bases in between. The CDR3 protein is CASSSGVQGRSYEQYF. The DNA of the CDR3 is TGCGCCAGCAGCTCGGGGGTACAGGGACGCTCCTACGAGCAGTACTTC. Supplemented by reference TRBV5-1 and TRBJ2-7, the full variable domain reads KAGVTQTPRYLIKTRGQQVTLSCSPISGHRSVSWYQQTPGQGLQFLFEYFSETQRNKGNFPGRFSGRQFSNSRSEMNVSTLELGDSALYLCASSSGVQGRSYEQYFGPGTRLTVT.

This clone was recorded once. CDR3 bases: TGTGCCAGCTCAGAACAGACAAATTGGGGAGCAGATACGCAGTATTTT. It specifies CASSEQTNWGADTQYF. The genes are TRBV18 and TRBJ2-3, with a weak D call TRBD2 (5 bases). The V gene's germline CDR1 is KGHSH and CDR2 LQKENI. This CDR3 is 16 amino acids long. V gave up 5 bases and J gave up 4 bases, with 19 bases separating them. The variable domain in full, completed from reference TRBV18 and TRBJ2-3, reads NAGVMQNPRHLVRRRGQEARLRCSPMKGHSHVYWYRQLPEEGLKFMVYLQKENIIDESGMPKERFSAEFPKEGPSILRIQQVVRGDSAAYFCASSEQTNWGADTQYFGPGTRLTVL.

The gene calls are TRBV2 and TRBJ2-1; D gene uncertain. Germline CDR1 SNHLY, CDR2 FYNNEI. The CDR3 is 12 amino acids. The V and J ends lost 8 bases and 5 bases respectively, with 10 bases between them. The DNA for the CDR3 is TGTGCCAGCCTGGTCCTTGACAATGAGCAGTTCTTC. Its translation is CASLVLDNEQFF.

The genes are TRBV9 and TRBJ2-3, with TRBD2 identical over 8 bases. V was clipped by 3 bases and J by 4 bases; unmatched bases: 4. This CDR3 is 14 amino acids long. Germline CDR1 and CDR2: SGDLS and YYNGEE. CDR3 nucleotides: TGTGCCAGCAGCGCCAGCGGGAGCCCAGATACGCAGTATTTT. Translating it yields CASSASGSPDTQYF.

The chain joins TRBV7-9 to TRBJ2-7; D might be TRBD1 or TRBD2, each matching 5 bases. V was trimmed by 5 bases and J by 3 bases, leaving 14 bases between them. Germline assignment: CDR1 SEHNR and CDR2 FQNEAQ (reference sequence). This CDR3 contains 14 residues. The CDR3: CASSLGRGDYEQYF. The CDR3 DNA reads TGTGCCAGCAGCCTGGGACGAGGAGACTACGAGCAGTACTTC.

The chain couples TRBV2 to TRBJ1-6; a weak D match, TRBD1 (5 bases). Trimming left V 5 bases short and J 7 bases short, with 15 bases between. CDR1 is SNHLY and CDR2 is FYNNEI in the germline V gene. The CDR3 covers 15 residues. CDR3 nucleotides: TGTGCCAGCAGTCCCGGGACGGTAATAAATTCACCCCTCCACTTT. It is translated as CASSPGTVINSPLHF.

V is TRBV6-1 and J is TRBJ2-7; TRBD2 is a possible D gene (5 bases). Trimming removed 3 bases at V and 1 base at J, with 19 bases between. Germline V gene data show CDR1 as MNHNS and CDR2 as SASEGT. The CDR3 contains 17 residues. As DNA, the CDR3 is TGTGCCAGCAGTGACCCCGTGAGAGGGCAGAGTTCCTACGAGCAGTACTTC. It specifies CASSDPVRGQSSYEQYF.

This chain joins TRBV7-8 and TRBJ1-5; D might be TRBD1 (5 bases). The CDR3 contains 15 residues. In germline, CDR1 is SGHVS, CDR2 FQNEAQ. V was shortened by 2 bases and J by 3 bases, with 11 bases between the two germline ends. The chain's CDR3 is CASSLSSTDNQPQHF. CDR3 sequence (DNA): TGTGCCAGCAGCTTATCGTCGACAGACAATCAGCCCCAGCATTTT.

The V and J genes are TRBV28 and TRBJ2-4, with TRBD1 matching over 8 bases. Trimming cost V 6 bases and J 1 base; bases outside gene matches: 2. From germline, CDR1 is MDHEN and CDR2 SYDVKM. CDR3 size: 14 residues. CDR3 sequence reads: CASSRQGAKNIQYF. The DNA of the CDR3 is TGTGCCAGCAGCCGACAGGGGGCCAAAAACATTCAGTACTTC.

The chain joins TRBV11-3 to TRBJ2-2, with 8 bases aligning to TRBD1. Germline lookup yields CDR1 SGHNT and CDR2 YENEEA. The CDR3 totals 15 residues. V shed 3 bases and J 7 bases; nucleotides not matched to a gene: 7. CDR3: CASSFGQGEGGELFF. The CDR3 nucleotides read TGTGCCAGCAGCTTCGGACAGGGCGAAGGCGGGGAGCTGTTTTTT.

The chain employs TRBV4-3 and TRBJ2-3; D is unclear. With 0 bases removed from V and 1 base from J, the gap between germline ends came to 5 bases. Per the germline V gene, CDR1 is LGHNA and CDR2 is YSLEER. This CDR3 is 14 amino acids long. CDR3 region: CASSQDAGTDTQYF. As DNA, the CDR3 is TGCGCCAGCAGCCAAGATGCAGGCACAGATACGCAGTATTTT.